These T cell receptor beta chains were read from a single sample in a study of blood T cells in healthy people across ages. TCRdb used MiXCR to reprocess the 5' RACE reads, holding one entry per CDR3 protein. Among over a million distinct CDR3 sequences listed, around 27% were seen once. These data were also filed under a second study, of T cells of mothers and their children.

The sample consisted of blood. The origin of the receptors is a girl aged 2 to 10 in good health. Both conserved end residues are part of each CDR3. D genes are given only for firm matches. Size is stated for part of the rows, as once, few or many counts, or as a class when the clone is expanded.

cdr3_length j_call d_call clone_size v_call cdr3_aa cdr3_nt
14 TRBJ2-1 . few TRBV19 CASSGSGTLLEQFF TGTGCCAGTAGTGGGTCCGGGACCCTCCTCGAGCAGTTCTTC
13 TRBJ1-1 . few TRBV10-3 CAIDRGPGTEAFF TGTGCCATCGATCGGGGGCCGGGGACTGAAGCTTTCTTT
15 TRBJ1-5 . . TRBV25-1 CASTGPEDGYQPQHF TGTGCCAGCACCGGTCCCGAAGATGGGTATCAGCCCCAGCATTTT
15 TRBJ1-4 . few TRBV14 CASSHGPVLNEKLFF TGTGCCAGCAGTCACGGGCCCGTCCTTAATGAAAAACTGTTTTTT
15 TRBJ2-7 TRBD1 . TRBV2 CASRRTGGDPYEQYF TGTGCCAGCAGACGTACAGGGGGAGACCCCTACGAGCAGTACTTC
18 TRBJ1-6 TRBD1 . TRBV6-6 CASSSRQGIGAYNSPLHF TGTGCCAGCAGTTCTCGACAGGGAATAGGGGCCTATAATTCACCCCTCCACTTT
17 TRBJ2-5 . . TRBV9 CASSVAPDRATLGTQYF TGTGCCAGCAGCGTAGCCCCGGACAGAGCAACCTTGGGGACCCAGTACTTC
16 TRBJ2-1 TRBD1 few TRBV12-5 CASGITGQGKINEQFF TGTGCTAGTGGAATCACAGGACAGGGAAAAATCAATGAGCAGTTCTTC
13 TRBJ1-4 . . TRBV19 CASSMTKDEKLFF TGTGCCAGTAGTATGACGAAGGATGAAAAACTGTTTTTT
13 TRBJ2-1 . few TRBV29-1 CSVETQQGNEQFF TGCAGCGTTGAAACGCAACAGGGCAATGAGCAGTTCTTC
14 TRBJ2-5 TRBD2 . TRBV20-1 CSAASGRAFETQYF TGCAGTGCTGCTAGCGGGAGGGCCTTTGAGACCCAGTACTTC
20 TRBJ2-5 . . TRBV7-2 CASSLTLRTRKRGYQETQYF TGTGCCAGCAGCTTAACTCTCCGGACTAGGAAGAGGGGGTACCAAGAGACCCAGTACTTC
16 TRBJ2-3 TRBD2 few TRBV7-9 CASSPGGGPPLDTQYF TGTGCCAGCAGCCCCGGCGGGGGACCCCCGTTAGATACGCAGTATTTT
18 TRBJ2-1 TRBD2 once TRBV7-9 CASSFPTSGSDLNNEQFF TGTGCCAGCAGCTTCCCTACTAGCGGGTCAGACCTAAACAATGAGCAGTTCTTC
14 TRBJ2-1 . many TRBV12-3/TRBV12-4 CASSFEPLSNEQFF TGTGCCAGCAGTTTCGAACCTTTGTCCAATGAGCAGTTCTTC
14 TRBJ2-1 TRBD2 . TRBV5-1 CASSLNSGGSEQFF TGCGCCAGCAGCTTGAATAGCGGGGGATCTGAGCAGTTCTTC
11 TRBJ1-1 . few TRBV7-2 CASRANTEAFF TGTGCCAGCAGGGCGAACACTGAAGCTTTCTTT
16 TRBJ2-1 TRBD2 many TRBV29-1 CSVEPGLARSYNEQFF TGCAGCGTTGAGCCGGGACTAGCGCGCTCCTACAATGAGCAGTTCTTC
14 TRBJ1-2 . . TRBV7-9 CASTGRDGFYGYTF TGTGCCAGCACCGGAAGGGACGGCTTCTATGGCTACACCTTC
14 TRBJ1-1 TRBD1 . TRBV4-3 CASSQRQGWMEAFF TGCGCCAGCAGCCAACGACAGGGTTGGATGGAAGCTTTCTTT
14 TRBJ1-4 . . TRBV15 CATSRDRFGEKLFF TGTGCCACCAGCAGAGACAGGTTTGGGGAAAAACTGTTTTTT
14 TRBJ1-4 . . TRBV3-1 CASSLRGESEKLFF TGTGCCAGCAGCCTCAGGGGAGAAAGTGAAAAACTGTTTTTT
16 TRBJ2-3 TRBD2 . TRBV7-9 CASSRGLAASTDTQYF TGTGCCAGCAGTCGTGGACTAGCGGCTAGCACAGATACGCAGTATTTT
14 TRBJ2-1 TRBD2 . TRBV10-3 CAISETSALNEQFF TGTGCCATCAGTGAGACTAGCGCACTCAATGAGCAGTTCTTC
15 TRBJ1-2 . few TRBV7-2 CASSASAGPRDGYTF TGTGCCAGCAGCGCTTCAGCCGGGCCCCGGGATGGCTACACCTTC
13 TRBJ2-7 . . TRBV9 CASSDAGLYEQYF TGTGCCAGCAGCGACGCGGGGCTCTACGAGCAGTACTTC
16 TRBJ2-4 TRBD1 . TRBV7-2 CVSSSKRDRGDNIQYF TGTGTCAGCAGCTCTAAGAGGGACAGGGGCGATAACATTCAGTACTTC